These T cell receptor beta chains were read from a single sample in a study of post-analysis software for immune sequencing data. TCRdb analysed the PCR reads with MiXCR anew, one entry per CDR3 protein. The repertoire holds about 170,000 distinct CDR3 sequences, with around 30% as singletons. Sample: blood. All receptors derive from a girl aged 5-17 years with multiple sclerosis. Each CDR3 is given with its conserved first and last residue. Each record gives: J gene, D gene, V gene, clone size, CDR3 DNA, CDR3 protein. D genes are given only for firm matches. Clone size is shown for a subset of rows, as once, few, many or a class of expanded clone.

J: TRBJ1-1; D: .; V: TRBV29-1; size: .; DNA: TGCAGCGTTGAAGGATCGGAGAACACTGAAGCTTTCTTT; CDR3: CSVEGSENTEAFF
J: TRBJ2-5; D: TRBD2; V: TRBV10-2; size: .; DNA: TGCGCCAGCAGTGAATGGGGCGGGAGTGGGGAGACCCAGTACTTC; CDR3: CASSEWGGSGETQYF
J: TRBJ2-7; D: .; V: TRBV2; size: .; DNA: TGTGCCAGCAGTGAAGATATCGGGTACGAGCAGTACTTC; CDR3: CASSEDIGYEQYF
J: TRBJ2-7; D: TRBD2; V: TRBV3-1; size: .; DNA: TGTGCCAGCAGCCACCCACCACTAGCGGGAGGGAACGAGCAGTACTTC; CDR3: CASSHPPLAGGNEQYF
J: TRBJ1-2; D: TRBD1; V: TRBV29-1; size: few; DNA: TGCAGCGTAAACAGGGGAGGTGGCTACACCTTC; CDR3: CSVNRGGGYTF
J: TRBJ2-1; D: .; V: TRBV29-1; size: many; DNA: TGCAGCGTTGGTTCCAGTGGGTATAATGAGCAGTTCTTC; CDR3: CSVGSSGYNEQFF
J: TRBJ1-1; D: TRBD1; V: TRBV18; size: .; DNA: TGTGCCAGCTCGTCTACAGGGGGCACTGAAGCTTTCTTT; CDR3: CASSSTGGTEAFF
J: TRBJ2-3; D: .; V: TRBV9; size: few; DNA: TGTGCCAGCAGCGTAGTCAAGGGAGCAGATACGCAGTATTTT; CDR3: CASSVVKGADTQYF
J: TRBJ2-7; D: .; V: TRBV5-1; size: .; DNA: TGCGCCAGCAGCTTGGAAGGAATGGCTAGTCTCGGTGAGCAGTACTTC; CDR3: CASSLEGMASLGEQYF
J: TRBJ2-5; D: .; V: TRBV7-2; size: .; DNA: TGTACCAGCAGCTTAGCCCTGGGGGTAGAGACCCAGTACTTC; CDR3: CTSSLALGVETQYF
J: TRBJ2-1; D: TRBD1; V: TRBV18; size: many; DNA: TGTGCCAGCTCACCAGACAGGGGAGAAGGTGAGCAGTTCTTC; CDR3: CASSPDRGEGEQFF
J: TRBJ1-6; D: .; V: TRBV6-5; size: few; DNA: TGTGCCAGCAGTTACTCCCAGGTTTTTCATAATTCACCCCTCCACTTT; CDR3: CASSYSQVFHNSPLHF
J: TRBJ2-7; D: .; V: TRBV6-2/TRBV6-3; size: many; DNA: TGTGCCAGCAGTTACCCCCTGGAGACCGGGGGCTACGAGCAGTACTTC; CDR3: CASSYPLETGGYEQYF
J: TRBJ1-4; D: .; V: TRBV20-1; size: few; DNA: TGCAGTGCTAGAGAGATTGGTAGTGAAAAACTGTTTTTT; CDR3: CSAREIGSEKLFF
J: TRBJ1-5; D: TRBD1; V: TRBV4-1; size: few; DNA: TGCGCCAGCAGGGCACAGGGGGCAGGCCAGCCCCAGCATTTT; CDR3: CASRAQGAGQPQHF
J: TRBJ2-3; D: .; V: TRBV15; size: many; DNA: TGTGCCACCAGCCAGGGTAGGCATACGCAGTATTTT; CDR3: CATSQGRHTQYF
J: TRBJ2-5; D: TRBD1; V: TRBV11-2; size: .; DNA: TGTGCCAGCAGCGCCCGTTTGGGACAGGGGGCCGAGATCCAGTACTTC; CDR3: CASSARLGQGAEIQYF
J: TRBJ2-4; D: .; V: TRBV5-1; size: .; DNA: TGTGCCAGCAGCTTATCTCAGGGGACACTTCCAACCCAGTACTTC; CDR3: CASSLSQGTLPTQYF
J: TRBJ2-1; D: TRBD2; V: TRBV11-2; size: .; DNA: TGTGCCAGCAGCTCCACCCAGGGACTAGCGGGCGGAAATGAGCAGTTCTTC; CDR3: CASSSTQGLAGGNEQFF
J: TRBJ1-1; D: .; V: TRBV7-8; size: few; DNA: TGTGCCAGCAGCTTAGGAGTCTCCCCGGACACTGAAGCTTTCTTT; CDR3: CASSLGVSPDTEAFF
J: TRBJ2-3; D: TRBD2; V: TRBV4-1; size: many; DNA: TGCGCCAGCAGCCAAGAGGGACTAGCTAGCACAGATACGCAGTATTTT; CDR3: CASSQEGLASTDTQYF
J: TRBJ1-2; D: .; V: TRBV5-1; size: few; DNA: TGCGCCAGCAGCTTGAGTGGGGAGGAAAGGGTATTCGGCTACACCTTC; CDR3: CASSLSGEERVFGYTF
J: TRBJ2-7; D: .; V: TRBV5-6; size: .; DNA: TGTGCCAGCAGCTGGGTCGGGGAAACTTACGAGCAGTACTTC; CDR3: CASSWVGETYEQYF
J: TRBJ2-7; D: TRBD2; V: TRBV24-1; size: many; DNA: TGTGCCACCAGTGCAGGGACTAACGGCTACGAGCAGTACTTC; CDR3: CATSAGTNGYEQYF
J: TRBJ2-5; D: TRBD2; V: TRBV12-3/TRBV12-4; size: .; DNA: TGTGCCAGCAGTCTAGCGGGAGAACTCCATGAGCAGTACTTC; CDR3: CASSLAGELHEQYF
J: TRBJ2-7; D: .; V: TRBV20-1; size: few; DNA: TGCAGTGCTAGAGAATCTCGGGACTACGAGCAGTACTTC; CDR3: CSARESRDYEQYF
J: TRBJ2-7; D: TRBD2; V: TRBV27; size: many; DNA: TGTGCCAGCAGGTCGAGCGGGAACCCCTACGAGCAGTACTTC; CDR3: CASRSSGNPYEQYF
J: TRBJ2-1; D: TRBD1; V: TRBV28; size: .; DNA: TGTGCCAGCAGCCGTGGACTGACAGGGTACACTGAGCAGTTCTTC; CDR3: CASSRGLTGYTEQFF
J: TRBJ1-1; D: .; V: TRBV18; size: .; DNA: TGTGCCAGCTCACCTCTTCAAGGGGACACTGAAGCTTTCTTT; CDR3: CASSPLQGDTEAFF
J: TRBJ1-1; D: .; V: TRBV12-3/TRBV12-4; size: .; DNA: TGTGCCAGCAGGTCCGGGGGGCTGGAGACTGAAGCTTTCTTT; CDR3: CASRSGGLETEAFF
J: TRBJ2-1; D: .; V: TRBV12-3/TRBV12-4; size: many; DNA: TGTGCCAGCAGCTCCGACGGCGGCCCAGAGGACAATGAGCAGTTCTTC; CDR3: CASSSDGGPEDNEQFF
J: TRBJ2-7; D: .; V: TRBV7-2; size: .; DNA: TGTGCCAGCAGCTTATTGCCCGAACACTACTACGAGCAGTACTTC; CDR3: CASSLLPEHYYEQYF
J: TRBJ2-7; D: TRBD2; V: TRBV29-1; size: few; DNA: TGCAGCGTTGAGGGGACTAGTCGCGAGCAGTACTTC; CDR3: CSVEGTSREQYF
J: TRBJ2-1; D: .; V: TRBV20-1; size: .; DNA: TGCAGTGCTAGAGATACGTCCCGGGGGTCCTACAATGAGCAGTTCTTC; CDR3: CSARDTSRGSYNEQFF
J: TRBJ1-2; D: .; V: TRBV5-1; size: many; DNA: TGCGCCAGCAGCTTGGTGGATAACTATGGCTACACCTTC; CDR3: CASSLVDNYGYTF
J: TRBJ2-3; D: TRBD2; V: TRBV7-9; size: few; DNA: TGTGCCAGCAGCGAGGGACCGGGACTAAAGGTCGCAGATACGCAGTATTTT; CDR3: CASSEGPGLKVADTQYF
J: TRBJ1-2; D: .; V: TRBV11-2; size: .; DNA: TGTGCCAGCAGCTCTAACGAGGGCTACACCTTC; CDR3: CASSSNEGYTF
J: TRBJ1-4; D: TRBD1; V: TRBV18; size: .; DNA: TGTGCCAGCTCACCAACCCTAACAGGGGGCGGAGATGAAAAACTGTTTTTT; CDR3: CASSPTLTGGGDEKLFF
J: TRBJ2-7; D: .; V: TRBV12-3/TRBV12-4; size: few; DNA: TGTGCCCGCAGTTTTGGGCTAGCCACCTACGAGCAGTACTTC; CDR3: CARSFGLATYEQYF
J: TRBJ2-5; D: .; V: TRBV12-3/TRBV12-4; size: many; DNA: TGTGCCAGCAGTTTCTCGGGAGAGACCCAGTACTTC; CDR3: CASSFSGETQYF
J: TRBJ1-1; D: .; V: TRBV18; size: .; DNA: TGTGCCAGCTCACCACCGAGGCCGGGGGGCGTCATCACTGAAGCTTTCTTT; CDR3: CASSPPRPGGVITEAFF
J: TRBJ2-1; D: .; V: TRBV15; size: .; DNA: TGTGCCACCAGTCCGAGCGGCGGCCGCTCCTACAATGGGCAGTTCTTC; CDR3: CATSPSGGRSYNGQFF
J: TRBJ2-7; D: .; V: TRBV18; size: few; DNA: TGTGCCAGCTCAAACCTACAGTCCGGGGTCCACGAGCAGTACTTC; CDR3: CASSNLQSGVHEQYF
J: TRBJ2-2; D: .; V: TRBV25-1; size: .; DNA: TGTGCCAGCGGTCGATACACCGGGGAGCTGTTTTTT; CDR3: CASGRYTGELFF
J: TRBJ2-5; D: .; V: TRBV5-1; size: many; DNA: TGCGCCAGCACCATGTCGGCGGAGTACCAAGAGACCCAGTACTTC; CDR3: CASTMSAEYQETQYF